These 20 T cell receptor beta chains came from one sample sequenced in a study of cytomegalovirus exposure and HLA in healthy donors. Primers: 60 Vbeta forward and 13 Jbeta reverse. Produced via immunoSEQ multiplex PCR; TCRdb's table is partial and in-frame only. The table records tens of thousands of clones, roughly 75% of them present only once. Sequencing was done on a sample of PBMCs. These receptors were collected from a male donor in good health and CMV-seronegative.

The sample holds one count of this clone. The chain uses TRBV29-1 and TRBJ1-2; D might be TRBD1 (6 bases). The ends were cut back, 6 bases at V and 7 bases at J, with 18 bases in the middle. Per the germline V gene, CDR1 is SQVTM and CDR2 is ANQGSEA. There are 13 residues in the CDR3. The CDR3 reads CSVQRPGEGGYTF. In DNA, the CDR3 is TGCAGCGTCCAGAGGCCAGGGGAGGGTGGCTACACCTTC.

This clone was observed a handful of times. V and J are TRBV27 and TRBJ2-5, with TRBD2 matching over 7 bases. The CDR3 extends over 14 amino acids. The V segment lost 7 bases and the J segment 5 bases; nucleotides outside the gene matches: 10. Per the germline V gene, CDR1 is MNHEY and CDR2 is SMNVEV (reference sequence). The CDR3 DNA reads TGTGCCAGCAAGCGTAGTCTAGCGGCCGAGACCCAGTACTTC. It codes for CASKRSLAAETQYF.

The CDR3 sequence: CASSLPGNTIYF. In DNA form, the CDR3 reads TGTGCCAGCAGTCTCCCGGGAAACACCATATATTTT. The genes are TRBV7-9 and TRBJ1-3; D uncertain. Trimming left V 6 bases short and J 4 bases short, with 7 bases between. CDR1 SEHNR and CDR2 FQNEAQ come from the germline V gene (reference sequence). The CDR3 is made up of 12 amino acids. Supplemented by reference TRBV7-9 and TRBJ1-3, the full variable domain reads DTGVSQNPRHKITKRGQNVTFRCDPISEHNRLYWYRQTLGQGPEFLTYFQNEAQLEKSRLLSDRFSAERPKGSFSTLEIQRTEQGDSAMYLCASSLPGNTIYFGEGSWLTVV.

CDR3: CASSLSRTGGSSGNTIYF. For the CDR3, the DNA is TGTGCCAGCAGTCTATCCCGGACAGGGGGAAGCTCTGGAAACACCATATATTTT. V and J are TRBV28 and TRBJ1-3; 10 bases are a match to TRBD1. Per germline, CDR1 MDHEN and CDR2 SYDVKM. V lost 5 bases and J lost 0; bases outside the gene matches: 10. The CDR3 has 18 amino acids.

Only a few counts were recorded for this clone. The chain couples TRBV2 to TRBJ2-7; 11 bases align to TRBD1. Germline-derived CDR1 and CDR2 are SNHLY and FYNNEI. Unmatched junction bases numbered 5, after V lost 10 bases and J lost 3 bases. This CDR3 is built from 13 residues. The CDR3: CATDGTGGYEQYF. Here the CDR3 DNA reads TGTGCCACCGACGGGACAGGGGGCTACGAGCAGTACTTC. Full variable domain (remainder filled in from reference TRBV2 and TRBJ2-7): EPEVTQTPSHQVTQMGQEVILRCVPISNHLYFYWYRQILGQKVEFLVSFYNNEISEKSEIFDDQFSVERPDGSNFTLKIRSTKLEDSAMYFCATDGTGGYEQYFGPGTRLTVT.

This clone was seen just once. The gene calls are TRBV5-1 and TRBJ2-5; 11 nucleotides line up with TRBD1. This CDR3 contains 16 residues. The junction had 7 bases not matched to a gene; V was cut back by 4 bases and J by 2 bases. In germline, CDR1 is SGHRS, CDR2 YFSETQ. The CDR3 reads CASSHGTGGGQETQYF. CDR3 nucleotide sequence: TGCGCCAGCAGCCACGGGACAGGGGGTGGGCAAGAGACCCAGTACTTC.

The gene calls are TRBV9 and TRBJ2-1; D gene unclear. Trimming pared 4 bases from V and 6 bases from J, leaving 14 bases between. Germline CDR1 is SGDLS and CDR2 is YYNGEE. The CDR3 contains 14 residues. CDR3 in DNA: TGTGCCAGCAGCACAGCCCTGGGCTTCAATGAGCAGTTCTTC. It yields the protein CASSTALGFNEQFF.

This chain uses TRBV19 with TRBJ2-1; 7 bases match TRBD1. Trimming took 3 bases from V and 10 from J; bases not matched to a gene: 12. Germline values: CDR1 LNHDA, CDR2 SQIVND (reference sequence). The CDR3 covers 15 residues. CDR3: CASSISSRGTREQFF. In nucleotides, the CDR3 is TGTGCCAGTAGTATCTCTAGCAGGGGGACACGAGAGCAGTTCTTC.

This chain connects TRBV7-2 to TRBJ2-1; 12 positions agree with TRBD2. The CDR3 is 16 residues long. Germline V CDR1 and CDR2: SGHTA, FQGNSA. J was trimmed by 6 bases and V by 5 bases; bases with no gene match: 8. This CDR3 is CASSETSGRYSNEQFF. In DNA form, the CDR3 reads TGTGCCAGCAGCGAGACTAGCGGGAGATACAGCAATGAGCAGTTCTTC.

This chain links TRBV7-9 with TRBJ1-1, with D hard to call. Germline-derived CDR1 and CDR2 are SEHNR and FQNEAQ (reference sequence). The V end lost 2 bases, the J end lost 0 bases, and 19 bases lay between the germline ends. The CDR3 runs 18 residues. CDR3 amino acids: CASSLFEGFPTMNTEAFF. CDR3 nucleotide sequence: TGTGCCAGCAGCTTATTTGAGGGTTTCCCAACTATGAACACTGAAGCTTTCTTT. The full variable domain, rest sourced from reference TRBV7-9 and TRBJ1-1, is DTGVSQNPRHKITKRGQNVTFRCDPISEHNRLYWYRQTLGQGPEFLTYFQNEAQLEKSRLLSDRFSAERPKGSFSTLEIQRTEQGDSAMYLCASSLFEGFPTMNTEAFFGQGTRLTVV.

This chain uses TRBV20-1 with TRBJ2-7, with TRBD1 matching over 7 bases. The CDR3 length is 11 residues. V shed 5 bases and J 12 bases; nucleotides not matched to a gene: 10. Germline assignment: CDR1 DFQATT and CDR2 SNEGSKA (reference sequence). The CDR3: CSAQDRVSVYF. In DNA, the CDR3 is TGCAGTGCTCAAGACAGGGTATCTGTGTACTTC.

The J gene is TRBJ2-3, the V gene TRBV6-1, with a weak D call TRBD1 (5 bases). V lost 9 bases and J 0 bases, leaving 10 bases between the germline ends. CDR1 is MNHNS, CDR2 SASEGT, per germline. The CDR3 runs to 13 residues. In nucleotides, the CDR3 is TGTGCCAGTAAGACAGCTAGCACAGATACGCAGTATTTT. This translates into CASKTASTDTQYF.

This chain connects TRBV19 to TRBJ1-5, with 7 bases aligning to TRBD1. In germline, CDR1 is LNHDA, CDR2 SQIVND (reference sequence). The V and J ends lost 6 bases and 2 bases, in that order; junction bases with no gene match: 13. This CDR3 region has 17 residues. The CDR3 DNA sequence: TGTGCCAGTAGGCAAACTCACAGGGGTGGGGGCAATCAGCCCCAGCATTTT. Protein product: CASRQTHRGGGNQPQHF.

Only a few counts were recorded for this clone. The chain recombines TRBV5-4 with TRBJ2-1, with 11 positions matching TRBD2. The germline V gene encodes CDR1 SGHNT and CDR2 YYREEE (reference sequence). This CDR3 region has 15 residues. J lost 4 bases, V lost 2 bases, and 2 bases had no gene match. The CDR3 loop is CASSLRLAGYNEQFF. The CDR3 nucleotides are TGTGCCAGCAGCTTACGACTAGCGGGGTACAATGAGCAGTTCTTC.

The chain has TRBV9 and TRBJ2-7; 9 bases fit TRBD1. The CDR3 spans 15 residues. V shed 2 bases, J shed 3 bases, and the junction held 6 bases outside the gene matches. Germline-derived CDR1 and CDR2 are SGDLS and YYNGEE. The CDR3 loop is CASSVGQGMYYEQYF. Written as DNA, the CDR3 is TGTGCCAGCAGCGTTGGACAGGGGATGTACTACGAGCAGTACTTC.

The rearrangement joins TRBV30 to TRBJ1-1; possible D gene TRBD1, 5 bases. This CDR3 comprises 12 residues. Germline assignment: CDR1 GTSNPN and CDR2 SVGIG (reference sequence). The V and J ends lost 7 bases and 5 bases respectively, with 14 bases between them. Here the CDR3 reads CAFRPGWTEAFF. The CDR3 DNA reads TGTGCCTTCAGGCCAGGGTGGACTGAAGCTTTCTTT.

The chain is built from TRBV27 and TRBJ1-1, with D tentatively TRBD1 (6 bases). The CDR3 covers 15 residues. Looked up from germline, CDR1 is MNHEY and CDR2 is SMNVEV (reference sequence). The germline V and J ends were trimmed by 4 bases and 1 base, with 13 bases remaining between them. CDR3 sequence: CASSSLPTGNTEAFF. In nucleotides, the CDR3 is TGTGCCAGCAGTTCCCTACCGACAGGGAACACTGAAGCTTTCTTT.

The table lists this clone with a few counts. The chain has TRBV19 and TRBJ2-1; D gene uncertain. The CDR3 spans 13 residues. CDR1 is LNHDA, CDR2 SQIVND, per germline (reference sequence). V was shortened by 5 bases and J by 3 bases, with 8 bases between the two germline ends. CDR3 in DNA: TGTGCCAGTAGTCCAAGCCTCTACAATGAGCAGTTCTTC. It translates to CASSPSLYNEQFF.

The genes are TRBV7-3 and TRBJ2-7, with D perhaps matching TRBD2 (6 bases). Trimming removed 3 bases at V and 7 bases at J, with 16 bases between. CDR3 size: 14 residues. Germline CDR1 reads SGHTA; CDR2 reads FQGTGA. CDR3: CASSLGLLEPEQYF. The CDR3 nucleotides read TGTGCCAGCAGCTTGGGACTCCTCGAGCCGGAGCAGTACTTC.

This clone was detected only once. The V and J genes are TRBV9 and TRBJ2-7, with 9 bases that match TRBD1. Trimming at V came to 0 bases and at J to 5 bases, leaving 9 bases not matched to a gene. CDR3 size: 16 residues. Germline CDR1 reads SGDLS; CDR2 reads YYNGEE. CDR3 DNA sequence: TGTGCCAGCAGCGTAGAATTAGGGACAGGGACCCACGAGCAGTACTTC. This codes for CASSVELGTGTHEQYF.